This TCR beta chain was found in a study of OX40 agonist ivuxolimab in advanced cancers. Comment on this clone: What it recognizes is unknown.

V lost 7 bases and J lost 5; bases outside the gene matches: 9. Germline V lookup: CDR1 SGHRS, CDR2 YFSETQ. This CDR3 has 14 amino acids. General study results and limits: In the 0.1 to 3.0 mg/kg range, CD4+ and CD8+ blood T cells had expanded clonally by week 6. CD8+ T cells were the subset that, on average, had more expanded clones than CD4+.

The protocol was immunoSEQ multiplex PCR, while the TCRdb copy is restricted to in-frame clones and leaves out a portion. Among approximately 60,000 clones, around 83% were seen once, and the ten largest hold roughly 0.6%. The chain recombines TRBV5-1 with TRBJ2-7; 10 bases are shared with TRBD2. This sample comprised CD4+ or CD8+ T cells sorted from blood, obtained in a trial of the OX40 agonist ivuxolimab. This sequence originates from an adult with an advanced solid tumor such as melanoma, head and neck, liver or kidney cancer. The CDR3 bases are TGCGCCAGCGGGCCGGTAGCGGGAGGAAACGAGCAGTACTTC. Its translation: CASGPVAGGNEQYF.